These 21 T cell receptor beta chains share one sample of origin, sequenced in a study of graft-versus-host responses after intestinal transplantation. Antigens of these TCRs are unknown. Assay: immunoSEQ multiplex PCR; the TCRdb copy retains only in-frame clones and omits some. The sample has 70,000 to 95,000 clones; just under 95% are singletons. Here the sequenced sample was unstimulated CD8+ T cells sorted from spleen or lymph node cells, taken before transplant. All receptors derive from a human donor who was the organ donor for an intestinal transplant.

The genes are TRBV28 and TRBJ2-1; D perhaps matches TRBD2 (6 bases). The CDR3 is 14 residues long. Per germline, CDR1 MDHEN and CDR2 SYDVKM. V was pared by 5 bases and J by 5 bases, with 13 bases between. DNA of the CDR3: TGTGCCAGCAGTCCACGGGGGACTGACAATGAGCAGTTCTTC. Translation: CASSPRGTDNEQFF.

This chain connects TRBV7-9 to TRBJ2-7; possibly TRBD1 for D (6 bases). Trimming removed 4 bases at V and 2 bases at J, with 15 bases between. CDR3 length equals 15 residues. CDR1 is SEHNR, CDR2 FQNEAQ, per germline (reference sequence). The chain's CDR3 is CASSSDRQPTYEQYF. CDR3 bases: TGTGCCAGCAGCTCCGACAGGCAACCCACCTACGAGCAGTACTTC.

J is TRBJ2-4 and V is TRBV27; tentative D call: TRBD1 (5 bases). The germline V gene encodes CDR1 MNHEY and CDR2 SMNVEV (reference sequence). Trimming cost V 3 bases and J 7 bases, with 16 bases left between them. CDR3 length: 15 amino acids. The CDR3 sequence: CASSFLPQGNNIQYF. The CDR3 nucleotides are TGTGCCAGCAGTTTTCTTCCCCAGGGCAACAACATTCAGTACTTC.

The chain employs TRBV6-5 and TRBJ2-7; 8 bases are a match to TRBD1. The CDR3 is 14 residues long. With 2 bases clipped from V and 5 bases from J, the junction kept 5 bases outside the gene matches. The germline V gene encodes CDR1 MNHEY and CDR2 SVGAGI. The CDR3 sequence is CASSYGQGVHEQYF. Written as DNA, the CDR3 is TGTGCCAGCAGTTACGGACAGGGAGTCCACGAGCAGTACTTC.

This chain links TRBV7-9 with TRBJ2-7; 7 bases map to TRBD2. The CDR3 is 15 amino acids. The ends lost 5 bases at V and 3 bases at J; junction bases unmatched: 10. From germline, CDR1 is SEHNR and CDR2 FQNEAQ (reference sequence). This CDR3 reads CASSPRGGLIYEQYF. The CDR3 region has the DNA TGTGCCAGCAGCCCCCGCGGGGGTTTGATCTACGAGCAGTACTTC.

This chain connects TRBV4-1 to TRBJ2-7; 8 nucleotides agree with TRBD1. The germline V gene encodes CDR1 MGHRA and CDR2 YSYEKL. The CDR3 sequence is 15 residues long. Germline trimming cut 4 bases from V and 0 bases from J; bases unmatched to any gene: 5. The CDR3 here is CASSPGQVSSYEQYF. CDR3 nucleotide sequence: TGCGCCAGCAGCCCGGGACAGGTTAGCTCCTACGAGCAGTACTTC.

The rearrangement uses TRBV27 and TRBJ2-7; 9 positions agree with TRBD1. The CDR3 totals 15 residues. Germline assignment: CDR1 MNHEY and CDR2 SMNVEV (reference sequence). V was clipped by 4 bases and J by 1 base; unmatched bases: 5. The DNA for the CDR3 is TGTGCCAGCAGTTACAATGGACAGGGGTCCTACGAGCAGTACTTC. Protein sequence: CASSYNGQGSYEQYF.

This chain's CDR3 is CASSTEDYEQYF. Written as DNA, the CDR3 is TGCGCCAGCAGCACTGAAGACTACGAGCAGTACTTC. J is TRBJ2-7 and V is TRBV5-1; D call uncertain. V gave up 4 bases and J gave up 3 bases, with 8 bases separating them. Germline V gene lookup returns CDR1 SGHRS and CDR2 YFSETQ. The CDR3 totals 12 residues.

The chain employs TRBV11-3 and TRBJ1-1, with 10 bases that match TRBD1. The germline gives CDR1 SGHNT, CDR2 YENEEA. V gave up 6 bases and J gave up 10 bases; unmatched junction bases: 5. This CDR3 spans 12 amino acids. The CDR3 DNA sequence: TGTGCCAGCAGTATGACAGGGGGCCGAGCTTTCTTT. Translation: CASSMTGGRAFF.

The chain joins TRBV27 to TRBJ2-1; TRBD2 matches at 7 bases. This CDR3 spans 12 amino acids. Per the germline V gene, CDR1 is MNHEY and CDR2 is SMNVEV (reference sequence). Losses at the gene ends were 5 bases for V and 10 bases for J; bases not matched to a gene: 5. CDR3 bases: TGTGCCAGCAGTCCGAGCGGGGCCGAGCAGTTCTTC. As protein: CASSPSGAEQFF.

The chain joins TRBV28 to TRBJ1-2; no reliable D call. The germline CDR1 and CDR2 sequences are MDHEN and SYDVKM. The CDR3 consists of 16 residues. The V end was cut by 2 bases, the J end by 4 bases, with 17 bases between. The CDR3 is CASSLPPYGSAYGYTF. DNA for the CDR3: TGTGCCAGCAGTTTACCCCCTTACGGCAGCGCCTATGGCTACACCTTC.

This chain joins TRBV9 and TRBJ2-5; D is perhaps TRBD2 (7 bases). CDR1 is SGDLS, CDR2 YYNGEE, per germline. V gave up 4 bases and J gave up 5 bases, with 15 bases separating them. The CDR3 has 14 residues. CDR3 region: CASSQWGGRETQYF. CDR3 in DNA: TGTGCCAGCAGCCAATGGGGGGGGCGCGAGACCCAGTACTTC. The variable domain in full, with the rest retrieved from reference TRBV9 and TRBJ2-5, is DSGVTQTPKHLITATGQRVTLRCSPRSGDLSVYWYQQSLDQGLQFLIQYYNGEERAKGNILERFSAQQFPDLHSELNLSSLELGDSALYFCASSQWGGRETQYFGPGTRLLVL.

J is TRBJ2-2 and V is TRBV5-6; 7 bases agree with TRBD1. The CDR3 extends over 15 amino acids. V lost 5 bases and J lost 7; bases outside the gene matches: 11. Per germline, CDR1 SGHDT and CDR2 YYEEEE. The CDR3 DNA sequence: TGTGCCAGCAGGGACCGTACAGGGGAATACGGGGAGCTGTTTTTT. As protein: CASRDRTGEYGELFF.

This chain links TRBV9 with TRBJ2-5, with TRBD2 identical over 14 bases. The CDR3 extends over 16 amino acids. Looked up from germline, CDR1 is SGDLS and CDR2 is YYNGEE. V was clipped by 4 bases and J by 3 bases; unmatched bases: 5. The CDR3 DNA sequence: TGTGCCAGCAGCATTTCGGGACTAGCGGGGGAAGAGACCCAGTACTTC. The encoded protein is CASSISGLAGEETQYF.

This clone was observed a single time. The chain combines TRBV5-1 with TRBJ1-1; a weak D match, TRBD1 (5 bases). The V end lost 2 bases, the J end lost 8 bases, and 10 bases lay between the germline ends. The CDR3 is made up of 12 amino acids. Germline-derived CDR1 and CDR2 are SGHRS and YFSETQ. DNA for the CDR3: TGCGCCAGCAGCTTTATGGGGGGGGAAGCTTTCTTT. Protein sequence: CASSFMGGEAFF. Variable domain in full (rest from reference TRBV5-1 and TRBJ1-1): KAGVTQTPRYLIKTRGQQVTLSCSPISGHRSVSWYQQTPGQGLQFLFEYFSETQRNKGNFPGRFSGRQFSNSRSEMNVSTLELGDSALYLCASSFMGGEAFFGQGTRLTVV.

The CDR3 DNA follows: TGCGCCAGCAGTGAGGGGGGACAGGCCGGCTATGGCTACACCTTC. Translated: CASSEGGQAGYGYTF. The gene calls are TRBV10-1 and TRBJ1-2, with TRBD1 identical over 8 bases. CDR1 and CDR2 (germline): WNHNN, SYGVQD (reference sequence). J lost 4 bases, V lost 2 bases, and 6 bases had no gene match. CDR3 size: 15 residues.

This chain connects TRBV28 to TRBJ1-5; D is possibly TRBD1 (6 bases). The CDR3 has 20 amino acids. The V end lost 3 bases, the J end lost 1 base, and 25 bases lay between the germline ends. In germline, CDR1 is MDHEN, CDR2 SYDVKM. CDR3 nucleotides: TGTGCCAGCAGTTTGTATGTTCGGACAGCTACTCGGCGGAGCAATCAGCCCCAGCATTTT. Its protein product is CASSLYVRTATRRSNQPQHF.

The genes are TRBV5-4 and TRBJ2-3; the match to TRBD2 covers 7 bases. The ends lost 3 bases at V and 3 bases at J; junction bases unmatched: 10. CDR3 size: 16 residues. Per germline, CDR1 SGHNT and CDR2 YYREEE (reference sequence). Written as DNA, the CDR3 is TGTGCCAGCAGCTCCGGACTAGGCCTGAGGACAGATACGCAGTATTTT. Translation gives CASSSGLGLRTDTQYF.

This clone was seen just once. The chain recombines TRBV5-1 with TRBJ2-7, with D possibly matching TRBD2 (5 bases). V was cut by 4 bases and J by 1 base, with 12 bases left in between. Germline V gene lookup returns CDR1 SGHRS and CDR2 YFSETQ. CDR3 size: 14 residues. The CDR3 loop reads CASSPAGSSYEQYF. The CDR3 coding sequence is TGCGCCAGCAGCCCTGCGGGCAGTTCCTACGAGCAGTACTTC. Looking up the rest from reference TRBV5-1 and TRBJ2-7 gives the full variable domain: KAGVTQTPRYLIKTRGQQVTLSCSPISGHRSVSWYQQTPGQGLQFLFEYFSETQRNKGNFPGRFSGRQFSNSRSEMNVSTLELGDSALYLCASSPAGSSYEQYFGPGTRLTVT.

The chain links TRBV7-8 to TRBJ2-7, with D perhaps TRBD1 (5 bases). This CDR3 contains 16 residues. With 2 bases removed from V and 0 bases from J, the gap between germline ends came to 14 bases. Germline-derived CDR1 and CDR2 are SGHVS and FQNEAQ. CDR3 loop: CASSLSGQGTSYEQYF. CDR3 DNA: TGTGCCAGCAGCTTAAGTGGGCAGGGTACCTCCTACGAGCAGTACTTC.

The CDR3 is CASRSGGYGYTF. CDR3 coding DNA: TGTGCCAGTAGGTCAGGGGGCTATGGCTACACCTTC. This rearrangement joins TRBV19 to TRBJ1-2; TRBD1 matches at 7 bases. J lost 4 bases, V lost 6 bases, and 2 bases had no gene match. This CDR3 spans 12 amino acids. Germline CDR1 reads LNHDA; CDR2 reads SQIVND (reference sequence). Variable domain in full (rest from reference TRBV19 and TRBJ1-2): DGGITQSPKYLFRKEGQNVTLSCEQNLNHDAMYWYRQDPGQGLRLIYYSQIVNDFQKGDIAEGYSVSREKKESFPLTVTSAQKNPTAFYLCASRSGGYGYTFGSGTRLTVV.